These 5 T cell receptor beta chains were sequenced from one sample in a study of T cells expressing NK-cell markers. TCRdb reanalyzed the 5' RACE reads, giving one entry per CDR3 protein sequence and no DNA. This sample contains hundreds of thousands of distinct CDR3 sequences. Sequenced material: blood T cells: a sorted CD56 or NKG2C T cell subset, CD4+ or CD8+ T cells, or bulk PBMC T cells (not recorded which). The receptors stem from a woman aged 18-70 years in good health.

This chain joins TRBV27 and TRBJ1-1. CDR3 length equals 13 residues. CDR1 and CDR2 from the germline V gene are MNHEY and SMNVEV (reference sequence). The CDR3 spells CASRQAGSTEAFF.

This CDR3 reads CSARSPSSAYEQYF. The V and J genes are TRBV20-1 and TRBJ2-7. Per germline, CDR1 DFQATT and CDR2 SNEGSKA (reference sequence). This CDR3 is built from 14 residues.

This chain links TRBV11-1 with TRBJ2-7; lacking DNA, the TRBD2 call made by TCRdb goes unchecked. The germline V gene encodes CDR1 SGHAT and CDR2 FQDESV (reference sequence). The CDR3 sequence is 18 residues long. CDR3 in amino acids: CASSSSGTSGGLSYEQYF.

V is TRBV27 and J is TRBJ2-4; TCRdb lists TRBD2, though no DNA is available to test this call. The germline V gene has CDR1 MNHEY and CDR2 SMNVEV (reference sequence). This CDR3 has 12 residues. The chain's CDR3 is CASRSGGDIQYF.

The CDR3 sequence: CSVEEAPNQPQHF. The chain joins TRBV29-1 to TRBJ1-5; TCRdb reports TRBD1, a call that lacks DNA to check it against. This CDR3 contains 13 residues. Germline V lookup: CDR1 SQVTM, CDR2 ANQGSEA.